This T cell receptor beta chain stems from a study of blood T cells in healthy people across ages (dated by TCRdb to the mid-2010s). Study-level background: In model experiments, template switching captured about one uniquely barcoded TCR beta cDNA molecule for every two T cells. Using deep sequencing normalized with unique cDNA molecular identifiers, the study measured how TCR beta repertoire diversity changes with age. Four age groups were formed from the donors: young (average about 15 years), middle-aged (roughly 38), aged (about 68) and long-lived (about 80). To avoid experimental bias, donors of different ages were distributed randomly across sequencing lanes. For two donors (one aged 18 to 29 and one aged 80 or older), the study analyzed two additional independent replicas of 1 million unique cDNA reads from the same blood draw.

Regarding this clonotype: The antigen it binds to is not known. No quality values exist for individual bases; no much larger clone is one base distant.

CDR1 is given as SGHTA and CDR2 as FQGNSA, both from the germline V gene. The CDR3 measures 20 amino acids from cysteine to phenylalanine. Just the 60-base CDR3 DNA is kept, in frame starting at base 1. V is cut back by 1 base and J by 0 bases, with 13 bases in the junction unmatched. Library preparation employed 5' RACE. Sequencing instrument: Illumina HiSeq 2500. A second PCR of roughly 6 to 11 cycles was run with a J-beta primer mix and a sample-barcoded 5' primer. Each TCR beta cDNA molecule received a unique molecular identifier from a template-switch 5' adaptor carrying 12 random nucleotides. Each sample yielded at least 2.5 million CDR3-containing paired-end reads. First-strand cDNA was synthesized from all RNA with the Mint cDNA synthesis kit, primed by a TRBC-specific oligonucleotide. Following uracil-DNA glycosylase treatment, a first 18-cycle PCR with universal primers M1SS and BC2_uni_R was performed on all cDNA. The original pipeline was this. For normalization, 1 million high-quality reads were randomly selected from each sample, with every read carrying a distinct molecular identifier. Reads sharing molecular identifiers were discarded rather than binned into consensus sequences. MiTCR, set to a Q25 quality threshold and the strictest error-elimination algorithm, was used for CDR3 identification, clonotype clustering and error correction. Lower-bound total TCR beta diversity was estimated with a nonparametric unseen species model using Euler transformation. TCRdb took the public reads, trimmed them with fastp at Q25, ran MiXCR for clone calling and kept in-frame beta chains. Under each unique CDR3 protein, matching rows form one entry showing the most common genes and DNA. TCRdb assigned the V and J calls; the authors' analysis was not used. Present in this sample are 700,000 to 850,000 distinct CDR3 sequences, 35% to 40% of which were seen just once. Jointly, the top ten make up 10% to 15% of the sample.

On the study overall, not on this receptor specifically: Observed TCR beta diversity per million T cells fell roughly linearly with age, and a significant reduction was already apparent by age about 43. Estimates of total diversity from one million sequenced T cells were regarded as lower bounds and underestimates. Observed TCR beta diversity correlated strongly with the percentage of naive T cells measured by flow cytometry. Because the CMV infection status of the donors was unknown, age-related changes in expanded clonotypes may potentially have been confounded. Since profiling was done on bulk unsorted PBMCs, naive and antigen-experienced compartments could not be conclusively compared. The long-lived group showed more naive CD4+ T cells, fewer expanded clones and increased TCR diversity than the aged group, suggesting age selection.

Donors were around 37 systemically healthy Caucasian individuals from Russia aged 6 to 90 years. Each donor gave approximately 9.4 milliliters of peripheral blood, drawn into EDTA-treated Vacutainer tubes. PBMCs were isolated by Ficoll-Paque density-gradient centrifugation, with at least 7 million obtained per sample. Trizol reagent was used to extract total RNA from PBMCs, with at least 6 micrograms per sample. For every donor, an aliquot of PBMCs went through flow cytometry to measure the percentages of naive CD45RAhigh/CD27high T cells. The source of this sequence is a man aged 18-30 years in good health. Specimen: blood. The chain uses TRBV7-2 and TRBJ1-5, with 9 junctional bases fitting TRBD1. The DNA is TGTGCCAGCAGCTTAGTGACCCTCCTCCGGGACAGGGATAGCAATCAGCCCCAGCATTTT. This yields the protein CASSLVTLLRDRDSNQPQHF. With the rest looked up from the reference TRBV7-2 and TRBJ1-5 genes rather than sequenced, the full variable domain is GAGVSQSPSNKVTEKGKDVELRCDPISGHTALYWYRQSLGQGLEFLIYFQGNSAPDKSGLPSDRFSAERTGGSVSTLTIQRTQQEDSAVYLCASSLVTLLRDRDSNQPQHFGDGTRLSIL.